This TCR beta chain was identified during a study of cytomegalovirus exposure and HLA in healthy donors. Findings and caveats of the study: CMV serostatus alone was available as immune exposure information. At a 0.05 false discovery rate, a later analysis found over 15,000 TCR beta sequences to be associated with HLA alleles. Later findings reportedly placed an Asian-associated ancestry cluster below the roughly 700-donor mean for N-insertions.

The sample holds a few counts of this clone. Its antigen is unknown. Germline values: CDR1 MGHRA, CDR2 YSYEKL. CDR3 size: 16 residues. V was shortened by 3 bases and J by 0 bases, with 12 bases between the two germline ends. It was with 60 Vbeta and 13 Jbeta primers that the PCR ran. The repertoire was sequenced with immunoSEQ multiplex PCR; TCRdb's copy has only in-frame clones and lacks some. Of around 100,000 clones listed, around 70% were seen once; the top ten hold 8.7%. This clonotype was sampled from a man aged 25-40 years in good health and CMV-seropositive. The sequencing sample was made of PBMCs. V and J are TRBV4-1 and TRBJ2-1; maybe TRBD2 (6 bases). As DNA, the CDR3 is TGCGCCAGCAGCCAGCGGGACCACAGCTCCTACAATGAGCAGTTCTTC. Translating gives CASSQRDHSSYNEQFF.